Detailed here is one TCR beta chain. This clone was seen once. Its target antigen remains unknown. The input lacks base qualities; no much larger clone sits a single base away. The data belong to a study of T cell changes during pregnancy in multiple sclerosis (dated by TCRdb to the late 2010s). Regarding the study in general: Changes in the T cell repertoire over the course of pregnancy were examined in this study in women with multiple sclerosis.

Preparation of the library involved the immunoSEQ multiplex PCR assay. TCRdb provides this immuneACCESS table in a form limited to in-frame rearrangements. Some clones are lacking; in checked studies, under half of them reflect an unresolved V gene, and why the rest are absent is not known. This sample comprises about 73,000 clones, roughly 88% of them detected only once. 9.5% of the sample is in the top ten clones. Sequenced material: peripheral blood, taken after pregnancy. This sequence originates from a female donor in good health, enrolled as a control in a pregnancy study.

The CDR3 protein sequence reads: CASRHGGAVDEQYF. The sequenced DNA: TGTGCCAGTAGGCATGGGGGGGCAGTCGACGAGCAGTACTTC. Recombination linked TRBV19 to TRBJ2-7, with a weak D call of TRBD2 (7 bases match). CDR1 LNHDA and CDR2 SQIVND are derived from the germline V gene (reference sequence). The CDR3 measures 14 amino acids from cysteine to phenylalanine. The DNA shown is the 42-base CDR3, in frame from base 1. Relative to germline, V is 6 bases shorter and J is 5 bases shorter, with 17 bases between their ends.